Listed below are T cell receptor beta chains from one sample, sequenced in a study of T-cell reconstitution after alpha-beta-depleted transplantation in children. TCRdb re-analysed the PCR reads in MiXCR, keeping a single row per CDR3 protein. The sample has hundreds of thousands of distinct CDR3 sequences, 25% seen once; the top ten hold about 2.6%. Sequences were derived from PBMCs, sampled before TCRalphabeta/CD19-depleted stem cell transplant. The source of these receptors is a girl aged 2-15 years with Fanconi anemia, due to receive a stem cell transplant. CDR3s include the opening cysteine and the closing phenylalanine or tryptophan. A D gene is named only where the DNA matches it firmly. Where a row states a size, it is once, few, many or the class of an expanded clone; other rows omit it.

-,TRBD2,TRBJ2-1,TRBV9,CASSTGLAEYNEQFF,TGTGCCAGCAGCACGGGACTAGCGGAGTACAATGAGCAGTTCTTC
many,-,TRBJ2-7,TRBV10-3,CAISVGQNYEQYF,TGTGCCATCAGCGTAGGACAGAACTACGAGCAGTACTTC
few,TRBD2,TRBJ2-5,TRBV12-3/TRBV12-4,CASSLGDLAGEKTQYF,TGTGCCAGCAGTTTAGGTGACCTAGCGGGAGAGAAGACCCAGTACTTC
many,-,TRBJ2-5,TRBV28,CASSFRRGSGEETQYF,TGTGCCAGCAGTTTCAGGAGGGGAAGTGGGGAAGAGACCCAGTACTTC
-,-,TRBJ2-7,TRBV28,CASSVPDMGTAYEQYF,TGTGCCAGCAGTGTCCCGGACATGGGGACGGCCTACGAGCAGTACTTC
many,TRBD1,TRBJ2-1,TRBV7-2,CASSSTGGTEQFF,TGTGCCAGCAGCTCCACAGGGGGAACTGAGCAGTTCTTC
-,-,TRBJ2-3,TRBV27,CASSLYGKSTDTQYF,TGTGCCAGCAGTTTATACGGGAAGAGCACAGATACGCAGTATTTT
few,-,TRBJ2-1,TRBV7-2,CASSLIAGEQFF,TGTGCCAGCAGCTTAATCGCGGGGGAGCAGTTCTTC
-,-,TRBJ1-3,TRBV29-1,CSVVGGNSGNTIYF,TGCAGCGTTGTCGGGGGGAACTCTGGAAACACCATATATTTT
few,-,TRBJ2-1,TRBV7-2,CATHPDSPYNEQFF,TGTGCCACCCACCCGGACAGCCCCTACAATGAGCAGTTCTTC
-,TRBD2,TRBJ2-3,TRBV28,CASSSIIPPIAGGFSTDTQYF,TGTGCCAGCAGTTCCATAATCCCCCCTATAGCGGGTGGTTTTAGCACAGATACGCAGTATTTT
-,TRBD2,TRBJ2-1,TRBV7-3,CASSIGLAGEQFF,TGTGCCAGCAGCATCGGACTAGCGGGAGAGCAGTTCTTC
-,-,TRBJ2-1,TRBV5-5,CASSLHYSYNEQFF,TGTGCCAGCAGCTTACACTACTCCTACAATGAGCAGTTCTTC
many,-,TRBJ2-7,TRBV30,CAWQAGYEQYF,TGTGCCTGGCAAGCGGGCTACGAGCAGTACTTC
once,-,TRBJ2-7,TRBV14,CASSLRRYEQYF,TGTGCCAGCAGCCTACGAAGGTACGAGCAGTACTTC
few,-,TRBJ2-7,TRBV5-1,CASSVTGDSYEQYF,TGCGCCAGCAGCGTGACAGGAGACTCCTACGAGCAGTACTTC
few,-,TRBJ1-5,TRBV28,CASSFDRGRGNQPQHF,TGTGCCAGCAGTTTCGACCGCGGTAGAGGCAATCAGCCCCAGCATTTT
-,TRBD2,TRBJ2-6,TRBV28,CASSLGTSGRALSGANVLTF,TGTGCCAGCAGTTTAGGGACTAGCGGGAGGGCCTTGTCTGGGGCCAACGTCCTGACTTTC
many,TRBD2,TRBJ2-7,TRBV11-2,CASSRGLESYEQYF,TGTGCCAGCAGCCGGGGACTAGAGTCCTACGAGCAGTACTTC
many,-,TRBJ2-7,TRBV29-1,CSVELDYEQYF,TGCAGCGTTGAGTTGGACTACGAGCAGTACTTC
many,-,TRBJ2-5,TRBV5-1,CASSLGQQETQYF,TGCGCCAGCAGCTTGGGACAGCAAGAGACCCAGTACTTC
-,-,TRBJ2-3,TRBV11-1,CASSLTGQTSFITDTQYF,TGTGCCAGCAGCTTAACGGGACAGACTAGTTTCATCACAGATACGCAGTATTTT
many,-,TRBJ2-1,TRBV7-9,CASSVRELADYNEQFF,TGTGCCAGCAGCGTCCGGGAGTTAGCGGATTACAATGAGCAGTTCTTC
-,-,TRBJ2-1,TRBV7-3,CASSRRDNEQFF,TGTGCCAGCAGCCGGAGGGACAATGAGCAGTTCTTC
-,-,TRBJ2-7,TRBV12-5,CASAEEGATAQYEQYF,TGTGCTAGTGCCGAGGAGGGTGCGACAGCGCAATACGAGCAGTACTTC
-,-,TRBJ1-4,TRBV29-1,CSVRQSTNEKLFF,TGCAGCGTGCGACAGTCAACTAATGAAAAACTGTTTTTT
-,-,TRBJ1-2,TRBV27,CASSPSPGTYGYTF,TGTGCCAGCAGCCCCTCCCCAGGAACGTATGGCTACACCTTC
-,-,TRBJ2-7,TRBV11-1,CASSTRGYEQYF,TGTGCCAGCAGCACCCGAGGCTACGAGCAGTACTTC
-,TRBD1,TRBJ1-1,TRBV29-1,CSVTQGLNTEAFF,TGCAGCGTCACACAGGGGCTGAACACTGAAGCTTTCTTT
-,-,TRBJ1-1,TRBV29-1,CSVARDLNTEAFF,TGCAGCGTTGCTAGAGACCTGAACACTGAAGCTTTCTTT
many,TRBD1,TRBJ2-3,TRBV6-4,CASSDSTGASTDTQYF,TGTGCCAGCAGTGATTCGACAGGGGCTAGCACAGATACGCAGTATTTT
many,-,TRBJ2-2,TRBV20-1,CSALDEDTGELFF,TGCAGTGCTCTCGACGAGGACACCGGGGAGCTGTTTTTT
-,-,TRBJ2-7,TRBV20-1,CSARGWAGLYEQYF,TGCAGTGCTAGGGGATGGGCTGGGCTCTACGAGCAGTACTTC
few,-,TRBJ2-1,TRBV9,CASSVLVSPHDEQFF,TGTGCCAGCAGCGTACTGGTGAGCCCCCACGATGAGCAGTTCTTC
many,-,TRBJ2-1,TRBV27,CASSFVVSYNEQFF,TGTGCCAGCAGTTTTGTAGTTTCCTACAATGAGCAGTTCTTC
-,TRBD1,TRBJ2-2,TRBV20-1,CSAKDRGELFF,TGCAGTGCTAAGGACAGGGGGGAGCTGTTTTTT
few,TRBD1,TRBJ2-1,TRBV6-5,CASSYSKGTGAFF,TGTGCCAGCAGTTACTCGAAGGGGACAGGGGCGTTCTTC
-,-,TRBJ2-1,TRBV29-1,CSAVSYEQFF,TGCAGCGCTGTCTCGTATGAGCAGTTCTTC
many,TRBD1,TRBJ1-6,TRBV7-6,CASSLRGQGSNSPLHF,TGTGCCAGCAGCTTAAGGGGGCAGGGGTCGAATTCACCCCTCCACTTT
once,TRBD2,TRBJ2-7,TRBV4-1,CASSPGLAGVKQYF,TGCGCCAGCAGCCCGGGACTAGCGGGAGTTAAGCAGTACTTC
many,TRBD1,TRBJ2-7,TRBV12-3/TRBV12-4,CASSPTGGTSYEQYF,TGTGCCAGTAGCCCAACAGGGGGGACCTCCTACGAGCAGTACTTC
medium-sized,-,TRBJ2-7,TRBV29-1,CSVGPRVSSYEQYF,TGCAGCGTTGGCCCCAGGGTGAGCTCCTACGAGCAGTACTTC
-,-,TRBJ1-6,TRBV10-3,CAISGQAGDYNSPLHF,TGTGCCATCAGTGGGCAGGCAGGGGACTATAATTCACCCCTCCACTTT
many,-,TRBJ2-1,TRBV20-1,CSAVMDWRYNEQFF,TGCAGTGCGGTGATGGACTGGCGGTACAATGAGCAGTTCTTC
-,TRBD1,TRBJ2-7,TRBV20-1,CSARELGDRGSYEQYF,TGCAGTGCTAGAGAGCTTGGGGACAGGGGGTCCTACGAGCAGTACTTC
many,-,TRBJ2-2,TRBV24-1,CATSGTSPPRGELFF,TGTGCCACCAGTGGCACTAGCCCACCCCGCGGGGAGCTGTTTTTT
-,-,TRBJ2-1,TRBV2,CASSGSSSYNEQFF,TGTGCCAGCAGTGGCTCATCCTCCTACAATGAGCAGTTCTTC
few,-,TRBJ2-7,TRBV18,CASSPSGRTYEQYF,TGTGCCAGCTCACCATCGGGTCGGACCTACGAGCAGTACTTC
-,-,TRBJ2-1,TRBV20-1,CSDGGFYNEQFF,TGCAGTGATGGCGGGTTTTACAATGAGCAGTTCTTC
-,TRBD2,TRBJ2-7,TRBV11-2,CASSLVVASGRALTTEQYF,TGTGCCAGCAGCTTAGTCGTGGCTAGCGGGAGGGCCTTGACTACGGAGCAGTACTTC
many,-,TRBJ2-4,TRBV4-1,CASSLIHQRARDIQYF,TGCGCCAGCAGCCTCATCCATCAGCGGGCTAGGGACATTCAGTACTTC
many,-,TRBJ1-5,TRBV6-5,CASTRSNQPQHF,TGTGCCAGCACCCGGAGCAATCAGCCCCAGCATTTT